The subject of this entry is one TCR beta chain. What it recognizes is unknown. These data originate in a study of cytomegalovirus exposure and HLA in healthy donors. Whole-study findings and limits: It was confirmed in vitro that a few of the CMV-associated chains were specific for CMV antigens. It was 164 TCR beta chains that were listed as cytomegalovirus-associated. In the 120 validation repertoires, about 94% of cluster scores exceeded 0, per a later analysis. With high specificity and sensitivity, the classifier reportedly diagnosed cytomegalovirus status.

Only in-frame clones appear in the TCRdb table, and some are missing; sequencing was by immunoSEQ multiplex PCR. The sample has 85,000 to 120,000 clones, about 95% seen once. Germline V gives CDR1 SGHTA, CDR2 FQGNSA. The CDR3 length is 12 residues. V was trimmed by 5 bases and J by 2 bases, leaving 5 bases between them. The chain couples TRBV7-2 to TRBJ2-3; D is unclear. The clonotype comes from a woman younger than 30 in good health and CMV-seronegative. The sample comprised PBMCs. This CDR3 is CASSPYTDTQYF. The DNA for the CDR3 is TGTGCCAGCAGCCCCTACACAGATACGCAGTATTTT.